These 24 T cell receptor beta chains were sequenced from one sample in a study of T-cell reconstitution after alpha-beta-depleted transplantation in children listed by TCRdb under 2016. The protocol used for the library was PCR. Instrument used: Illumina HiSeq 2500. TCR libraries were prepared with molecular barcoding, using unique molecular identifiers to normalize TCRbeta repertoire quantification. TCRdb reanalyzed the raw reads on its own, using fastp at Q25 for trimming and MiXCR for clone calling, and kept in-frame beta chains. CDR3 protein duplicates are merged, each entry listing the most common genes and DNA. The sample table holds fewer than 700,000 distinct CDR3 sequences, of which 13% were seen once. Approximately 2.1% of the sample comes from the top ten. The treatment or condition label, read with the paper, signifies: allogeneic hematopoietic cell transplantation with graft depleted of TCRalphabeta T cells and CD19 B cells.

Source: PBMCs, mostly from graft donor cells, taken 360 days after TCRalphabeta/CD19-depleted stem cell transplant. The receptors derive from a male patient younger than 18 who had a stem cell transplant for acute myeloid leukemia, so the T cells may come from the graft donor.

The CDR3, as DNA: TGTGCCAGCAGCGGGACTAGCCAACCAGATACGCAGTATTTT. Its protein is CASSGTSQPDTQYF. The rearrangement joins TRBV11-3 to TRBJ2-3, with 9 bases lining up with TRBD2. Germline CDR1 SGHNT, CDR2 YENEEA. J lost 4 bases, V lost 5 bases, and 4 bases had no gene match. The CDR3 totals 14 residues.

The chain has TRBV6-4 and TRBJ2-1, with a weak D call TRBD2 (6 bases). V lost 6 bases and J 5 bases, leaving 14 bases between the germline ends. Looked up from germline, CDR1 is MRHNA and CDR2 is SNTAGT. CDR3 size: 14 residues. The CDR3 region is CASRATGVNNEQFF. The CDR3 DNA reads as TGTGCCAGCAGAGCTACGGGAGTCAACAATGAGCAGTTCTTC.

The rearrangement links TRBV28 to TRBJ1-2; the D is unclear. Germline V CDR1 and CDR2: MDHEN, SYDVKM. V lost 2 bases and J lost 4, with 17 bases in between. The CDR3 runs 16 residues. Here the CDR3 reads CASSLRLEVITYGYTF. The CDR3, as DNA: TGTGCCAGCAGTTTAAGGCTTGAAGTTATTACCTATGGCTACACCTTC.

This clonotype was detected ten times or more. This chain uses TRBV6-5 with TRBJ2-7, with 8 bases lining up with TRBD1. After removal of 3 bases from V and 0 bases from J, the junction contained 4 bases not matched to a gene. The CDR3 has 15 amino acids. The germline V gene has CDR1 MNHEY and CDR2 SVGAGI. The CDR3 protein is CASSYGTGPSYEQYF. DNA of the CDR3: TGTGCCAGCAGTTATGGGACAGGCCCCTCCTACGAGCAGTACTTC.

The chain uses TRBV29-1 and TRBJ2-2; D is possibly TRBD1 or TRBD2 (5 bases each). CDR3 length: 11 residues. V was trimmed by 5 bases and J by 6 bases, leaving 7 bases between them. The germline V gene has CDR1 SQVTM and CDR2 ANQGSEA. CDR3 residues: CSVRGPGELFF. CDR3 bases: TGCAGCGTTCGGGGCCCCGGGGAGCTGTTTTTT.

The chain joins TRBV6-2 or TRBV6-3 to TRBJ2-7; 8 bases match TRBD1. The germline V gene encodes CDR1 MNHEY and CDR2 SVGEGT. Trimming at V came to 1 base and at J to 6 bases, leaving 5 bases not matched to a gene. The CDR3 runs to 14 residues. CDR3 in DNA: TGTGCCAGCAGTTACTTCGCAGGGGGCGTCGAGCAGTACTTC. This encodes CASSYFAGGVEQYF.

The chain is built from TRBV4-3 and TRBJ2-1, with TRBD2 identical over 7 bases. Germline CDR1 and CDR2: LGHNA and YSLEER. This CDR3 region has 19 residues. Trimming removed 1 base from V and 9 bases from J; junction bases left unmatched: 21. CDR3 residues: CASSQALPTSVRSRGEQFF. CDR3 coding DNA: TGCGCCAGCAGCCAAGCTCTCCCCACTAGCGTCCGGTCAAGGGGTGAGCAGTTCTTC.

This clonotype was found a few times. The V gene is TRBV9, the J gene TRBJ2-7, with D maybe TRBD2 (7 bases). The CDR3 is 16 residues long. Germline CDR1 is SGDLS and CDR2 is YYNGEE. V was shortened by 7 bases and J by 1 base, with 21 bases between the two germline ends. The CDR3 loop reads CASGGGRGTPSYEQYF. CDR3 sequence (DNA): TGTGCCAGCGGAGGGGGGAGGGGGACCCCGTCCTACGAGCAGTACTTC.

The chain carries TRBV20-1 and TRBJ2-5, with D possibly TRBD1 on 5 matching bases. The germline V gene encodes CDR1 DFQATT and CDR2 SNEGSKA (reference sequence). Trimming removed 0 bases from V and 7 bases from J, with 15 bases in between. This CDR3 comprises 14 residues. CDR3 nucleotides: TGCAGTGCTAGAGAGGGGCACCCAACTGGGACCCAGTACTTC. It yields the protein CSAREGHPTGTQYF.

The J gene is TRBJ2-1, the V gene TRBV5-1; either TRBD1 or TRBD2 may fit D (5 bases each). CDR1 is SGHRS, CDR2 YFSETQ, per germline. The V and J ends lost 4 bases and 0 bases respectively, with 8 bases between them. This CDR3 has 14 residues. Here the CDR3 reads CASSGTVSYNEQFF. The DNA of the CDR3 is TGCGCCAGCAGCGGGACGGTCTCCTACAATGAGCAGTTCTTC.

This clonotype has just a few counts. J is TRBJ1-4 and V is TRBV3-1; 7 nucleotides align to TRBD1. CDR3 length equals 15 residues. J gave up 1 base and V 4 bases, and 3 bases lay outside the gene matches. CDR1 LGHDT and CDR2 YNNKEL come from the germline V gene (reference sequence). The CDR3 sequence is CASSLRDRTNEKLFF. CDR3 in DNA: TGTGCCAGCAGCCTCCGGGACAGAACTAATGAAAAACTGTTTTTT.

The genes are TRBV7-9 and TRBJ2-1; D is unresolved. Germline values: CDR1 SEHNR, CDR2 FQNEAQ (reference sequence). The CDR3 extends over 14 amino acids. The germline V and J ends were trimmed by 2 bases and 8 bases, with 13 bases remaining between them. The CDR3 loop reads CASSLRRQLDEQFF. CDR3 sequence (DNA): TGTGCCAGCAGCTTAAGGCGTCAGTTGGATGAGCAGTTCTTC.

Written as DNA, the CDR3 is TGTGCCAGCAGCTCCCGGAAGTTTAGCTCCTACAATGAGCAGTTCTTC. Its protein product is CASSSRKFSSYNEQFF. The rearrangement joins TRBV12-3 or TRBV12-4 to TRBJ2-1; D uncertain. The ends were cut back, 6 bases at V and 0 bases at J, with 15 bases in the middle. The CDR3 has 16 residues.

The chain has TRBV12-3 or TRBV12-4 and TRBJ1-4, with 10 bases identical to TRBD1. Trimming at V came to 3 bases and at J to 10 bases, leaving 5 bases not matched to a gene. CDR3 length equals 14 residues. The CDR3 reads CASSFRQGAGKLFF. CDR3 bases: TGTGCCAGCAGTTTTCGACAGGGGGCAGGAAAACTGTTTTTT.

In its sample, this clonotype was seen a few times. The CDR3: CAPAGEQYF. CDR3 DNA sequence: TGTGCCCCCGCAGGGGAGCAGTACTTC. The rearrangement joins TRBV7-2 to TRBJ2-7, with D possibly being TRBD1 (5 bases). Looked up from germline, CDR1 is SGHTA and CDR2 is FQGNSA. V shed 11 bases and J shed 7 bases, with 9 bases lying between them. The CDR3 runs to 9 residues.

Comment on this clonotype: An end of the junction differs from the germline gene, which may be a read error. This chain joins TRBV3-1 and TRBJ2-1; TRBD2 aligns across 8 bases. The germline gives CDR1 LGHDT, CDR2 YNNKEL (reference sequence). This CDR3 is built from 17 residues. The CDR3 protein is CACSKDVSPAGANEQFF. DNA for the CDR3: TGTGCCTGCAGCAAAGATGTGAGTCCAGCGGGAGCGAATGAGCAGTTCTTC.

The count of this clonotype is one. Here the CDR3 reads CSARDRGGSSYEQYF. CDR3 DNA: TGCAGTGCTAGAGATCGAGGGGGGAGCTCCTACGAGCAGTACTTC. The V call is TRBV20-1, the J call TRBJ2-7; perhaps D is TRBD1 or TRBD2 (6 bases each). CDR1 is DFQATT and CDR2 is SNEGSKA in the germline V gene (reference sequence). V lost 0 bases to trimming and J lost 0 bases, with 12 bases between them. The CDR3 consists of 15 residues.

Notes on this clonotype: A much more abundant neighbour one base away suggests this may be a read error. The J gene is TRBJ2-1, the V gene TRBV6-2 or TRBV6-3; 15 bases align to TRBD2. CDR1 is MNHEY and CDR2 is SVGEGT in the germline V gene. This CDR3 region has 17 residues. The V segment lost 7 bases and the J segment 1 base; nucleotides outside the gene matches: 5. CDR3 coding DNA: TGTGCCAGCACTTCCGGGACTAGCGGGAGGTCCTACAATGAGCAGTTCTTC. Its translation: CASTSGTSGRSYNEQFF.

The chain links TRBV19 to TRBJ1-1; tentatively, D is TRBD1 (5 bases). The V gene's germline CDR1 is LNHDA and CDR2 SQIVND (reference sequence). The CDR3 contains 15 residues. Trimming took 7 bases from V and 1 from J, leaving 16 bases between them. For the CDR3, the DNA is TGTGCCAGTAACCGTTTCGGGACGGCGAACACTGAAGCTTTCTTT. Its translation is CASNRFGTANTEAFF.

V is TRBV7-3 and J is TRBJ1-1; 8 bases map to TRBD1. CDR3 length equals 15 residues. Germline CDR1 reads SGHTA; CDR2 reads FQGTGA. Trimming took 2 bases from V and 3 from J; bases not matched to a gene: 5. Here the CDR3 reads CASSLAPGGHTEAFF. In DNA, the CDR3 is TGTGCCAGCAGCTTAGCACCAGGGGGCCACACTGAAGCTTTCTTT.

The chain recombines TRBV12-3 or TRBV12-4 with TRBJ2-5; a weak D match, TRBD2 (6 bases). The CDR3 contains 12 residues. Trimming took off 4 bases at V and 10 bases at J, with 13 bases between the two ends. The CDR3 here is CASSSYVGGQYF. The CDR3 nucleotides read TGTGCCAGCAGTTCATACGTGGGGGGCCAGTACTTC.

J is TRBJ2-5 and V is TRBV28, with D possibly called TRBD1 or TRBD2 (5 bases each). V was cut by 7 bases and J by 5 bases, with 17 bases left in between. The CDR3 length is 14 residues. The germline V gene encodes CDR1 MDHEN and CDR2 SYDVKM. The CDR3 nucleotides read TGTGCCAGCACCCTTGGGGGAGTAGGGGAGACCCAGTACTTC. This sequence encodes CASTLGGVGETQYF.

This clonotype was detected many times. The chain has TRBV28 and TRBJ2-7; TRBD1 or TRBD2 may be the D gene (6 bases each). The CDR3 runs to 16 residues. The germline V gene has CDR1 MDHEN and CDR2 SYDVKM. V dropped 0 bases and J dropped 0 bases, with 12 bases sitting between them. CDR3 amino acids: CASSLWNGGLSYEQYF. The CDR3 DNA reads as TGTGCCAGCAGTTTATGGAACGGGGGCCTCTCCTACGAGCAGTACTTC.

This clonotype was seen at least ten times. The rearrangement joins TRBV29-1 to TRBJ2-7; 11 positions agree with TRBD2. The CDR3 loop spans 16 amino acids. Germline trimming cut 2 bases from V and 0 bases from J; bases unmatched to any gene: 6. CDR1 and CDR2 (germline): SQVTM, ANQGSEA. The CDR3 here is CSVETRLAGSSYEQYF. DNA for the CDR3: TGCAGCGTTGAAACCCGACTAGCGGGATCCTCCTACGAGCAGTACTTC.